This T cell receptor (beta chain) is drawn from a study of blood T cell repertoires in COVID-19. Assay: immunoSEQ multiplex PCR; the TCRdb copy retains only in-frame clones and omits some. This sample has 300,000 to 350,000 clones, with roughly 89% found just once. CDR1 is MDHEN, CDR2 SYDVKM, per germline. The CDR3 runs 14 residues. V gave up 4 bases and J gave up 1 base; unmatched junction bases: 3. This chain joins TRBV28 and TRBJ1-1, with TRBD1 identical over 7 bases. The sequenced sample consisted of peripheral blood. This sequence originates from a man under 40 with COVID-19, enrolled during active disease. In DNA, the CDR3 is TGTGCCAGCAGTTGGGACAGCACGAACACTGAAGCTTTCTTT. Translating it yields CASSWDSTNTEAFF.